This TCR beta chain was captured in a study of blood T cell repertoires in COVID-19. The wider study: Samples representing acute and convalescent COVID-19 were sourced from the United States, Italy and Spain. T cells, B-cell-depleted T cells, or PBMCs supplied cDNA or gDNA.

Per the original data handling: Reference gene primer amplification in the assay estimated nucleated cell counts. Sequencing was performed with immunoSEQ multiplex PCR; in TCRdb, only in-frame clones are kept and a portion is missing. V and J calls and clone size are copied from that table; D and trimming were computed from the DNA. This sample yields about 140,000 clones, of which about 80% are seen a single time; roughly 3.6% belongs to the top ten. The CDR3 is made up of 16 amino acids. CDR1 and CDR2 (germline): LGHNA, YSLEER. Trimming stripped 0 bases from V and 6 bases from J, with 12 bases between.

The sample consisted of peripheral blood. The clonotype was recovered from a man between 65 and 85 years old who had recovered from COVID-19. The chain uses TRBV4-3 and TRBJ1-6; tentatively, D is TRBD1 (6 bases). This CDR3 is CASSQDRGGTNSPLHF. Here the CDR3 DNA reads TGCGCCAGCAGCCAAGATAGGGGGGGAACTAATTCACCCCTCCACTTT.